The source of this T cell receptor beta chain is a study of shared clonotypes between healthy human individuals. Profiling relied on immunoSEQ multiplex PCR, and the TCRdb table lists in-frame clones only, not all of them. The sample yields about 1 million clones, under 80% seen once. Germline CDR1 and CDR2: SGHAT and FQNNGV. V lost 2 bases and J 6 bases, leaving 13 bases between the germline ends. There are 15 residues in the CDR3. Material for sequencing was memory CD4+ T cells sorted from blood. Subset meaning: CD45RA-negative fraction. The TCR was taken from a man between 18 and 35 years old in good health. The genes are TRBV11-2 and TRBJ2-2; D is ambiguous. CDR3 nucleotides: TGTGCCAGCAGCTTACGAGGTTACGCCGCCGGGGAGCTGTTTTTT. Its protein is CASSLRGYAAGELFF.